The clone carrying this T cell receptor beta chain was observed many times. Assay: immunoSEQ multiplex PCR; the TCRdb copy retains only in-frame clones and omits some. Of 65,000 to 80,000 clones detected, 80% appear once; the ten largest clones hold around 8.2%. This record belongs to a study of OX40 agonist ivuxolimab in advanced cancers. Study background: Three patients had partial responses: one hepatocellular carcinoma, two cutaneous melanoma.

V lost 4 bases, J lost 9 bases, and 10 bases lay in between. The CDR3 contains 13 residues. The V gene's germline CDR1 is SGHTA and CDR2 FQGTGA. The sequenced sample was CD4+ or CD8+ T cells sorted from blood, obtained in a trial of the OX40 agonist ivuxolimab. The receptor was isolated from an adult with an advanced solid tumor such as melanoma, head and neck, liver or kidney cancer. The chain links TRBV7-3 to TRBJ1-6; D may be TRBD1 (6 bases). The CDR3 bases are TGTGCCAGCAGCTACAGGGACGGTTCACCCCTCCACTTT. This translates into CASSYRDGSPLHF.